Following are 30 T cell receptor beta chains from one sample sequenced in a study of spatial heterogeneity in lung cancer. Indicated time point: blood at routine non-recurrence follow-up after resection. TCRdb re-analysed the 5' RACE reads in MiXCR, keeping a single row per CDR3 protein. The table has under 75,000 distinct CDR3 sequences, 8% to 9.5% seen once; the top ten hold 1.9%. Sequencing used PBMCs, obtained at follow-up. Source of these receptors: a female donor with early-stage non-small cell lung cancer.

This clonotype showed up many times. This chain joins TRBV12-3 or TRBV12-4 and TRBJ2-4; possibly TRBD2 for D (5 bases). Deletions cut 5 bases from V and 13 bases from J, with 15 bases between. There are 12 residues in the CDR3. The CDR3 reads CASSATITVQYF. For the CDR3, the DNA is TGTGCCAGCAGTGCGACTATCACCGTACAGTACTTC.

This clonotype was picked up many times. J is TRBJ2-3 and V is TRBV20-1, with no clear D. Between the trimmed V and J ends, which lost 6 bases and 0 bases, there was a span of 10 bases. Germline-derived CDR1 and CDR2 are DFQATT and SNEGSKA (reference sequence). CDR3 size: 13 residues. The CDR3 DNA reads TGCAGTGCCGTCAGGACCAGCACAGATACGCAGTATTTT. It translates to CSAVRTSTDTQYF.

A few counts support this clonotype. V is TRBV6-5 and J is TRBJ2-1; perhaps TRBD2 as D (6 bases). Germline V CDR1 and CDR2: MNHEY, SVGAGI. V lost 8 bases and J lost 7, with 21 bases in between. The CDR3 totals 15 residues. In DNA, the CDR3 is TGTGCCAGCCGCCCTTTAAGCGGGTCGGGAAATGAGCAGTTCTTC. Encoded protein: CASRPLSGSGNEQFF.

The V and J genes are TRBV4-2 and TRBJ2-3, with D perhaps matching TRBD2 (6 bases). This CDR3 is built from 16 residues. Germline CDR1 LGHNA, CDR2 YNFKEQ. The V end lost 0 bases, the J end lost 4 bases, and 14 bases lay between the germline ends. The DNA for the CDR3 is TGTGCCAGCAGCCAAGAGGGATCGGGAGCTCCAGATACGCAGTATTTT. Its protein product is CASSQEGSGAPDTQYF.

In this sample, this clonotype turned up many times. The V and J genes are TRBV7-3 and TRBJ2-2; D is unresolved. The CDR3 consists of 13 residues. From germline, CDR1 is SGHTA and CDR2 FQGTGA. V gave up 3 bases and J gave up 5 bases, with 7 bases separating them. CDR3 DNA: TGTGCCAGCAGCTTTACTAAAACCGGGGAGCTGTTTTTT. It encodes CASSFTKTGELFF.

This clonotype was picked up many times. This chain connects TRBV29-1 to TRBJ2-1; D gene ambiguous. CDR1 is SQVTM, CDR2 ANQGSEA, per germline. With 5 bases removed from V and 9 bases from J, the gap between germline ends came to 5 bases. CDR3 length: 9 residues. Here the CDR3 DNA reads TGCAGCGTTCATCTTGAGCAGTTCTTC. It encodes CSVHLEQFF.

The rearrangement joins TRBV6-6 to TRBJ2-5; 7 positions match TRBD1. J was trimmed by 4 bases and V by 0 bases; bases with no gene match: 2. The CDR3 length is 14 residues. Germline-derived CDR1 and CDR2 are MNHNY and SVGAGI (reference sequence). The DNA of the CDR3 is TGTGCCAGCAGTTACTCGCACAGGGGAGAGACCCAGTACTTC. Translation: CASSYSHRGETQYF.

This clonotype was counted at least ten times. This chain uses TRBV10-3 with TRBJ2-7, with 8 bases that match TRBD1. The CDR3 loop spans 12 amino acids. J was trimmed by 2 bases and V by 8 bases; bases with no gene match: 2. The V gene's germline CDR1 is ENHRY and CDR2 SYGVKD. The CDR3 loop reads CAIQGAAYEQYF. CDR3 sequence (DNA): TGTGCCATCCAGGGGGCTGCCTACGAGCAGTACTTC.

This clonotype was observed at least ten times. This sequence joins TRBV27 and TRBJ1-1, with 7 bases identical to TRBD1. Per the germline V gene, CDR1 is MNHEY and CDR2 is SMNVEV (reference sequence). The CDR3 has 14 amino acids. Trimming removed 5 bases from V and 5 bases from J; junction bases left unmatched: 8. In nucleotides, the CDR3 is TGTGCCAGCAGTCCGACAGGGTTAGTGACTGAAGCTTTCTTT. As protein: CASSPTGLVTEAFF.

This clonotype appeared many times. CDR3 amino acids: CASSRGSDTQYF. DNA for the CDR3: TGTGCCAGCAGCCGAGGATCGGATACGCAGTATTTT. The V gene is TRBV7-3, the J gene TRBJ2-3; D ambiguous. This CDR3 region has 12 residues. V was cut by 5 bases and J by 6 bases, with 9 bases left in between. Germline loops: CDR1 SGHTA, CDR2 FQGTGA.

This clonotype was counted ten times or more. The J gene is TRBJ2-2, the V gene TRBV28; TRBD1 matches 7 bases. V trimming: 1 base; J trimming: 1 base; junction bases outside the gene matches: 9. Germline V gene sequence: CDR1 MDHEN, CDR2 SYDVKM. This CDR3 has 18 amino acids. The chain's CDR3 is CASSLSGTANMNTGELFF. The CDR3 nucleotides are TGTGCCAGCAGTTTATCCGGGACAGCAAATATGAACACCGGGGAGCTGTTTTTT.

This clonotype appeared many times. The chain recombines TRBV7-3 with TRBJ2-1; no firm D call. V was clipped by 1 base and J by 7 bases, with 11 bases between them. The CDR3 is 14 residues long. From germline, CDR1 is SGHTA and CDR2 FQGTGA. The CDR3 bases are TGTGCCAGCAGCTTAAGGCCTCTAGGGAATGAGCAGTTCTTC. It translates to CASSLRPLGNEQFF.

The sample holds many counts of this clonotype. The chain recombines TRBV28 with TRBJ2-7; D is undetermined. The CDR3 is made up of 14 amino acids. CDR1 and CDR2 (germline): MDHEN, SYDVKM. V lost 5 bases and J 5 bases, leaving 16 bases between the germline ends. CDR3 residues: CASSPWANLHEQYF. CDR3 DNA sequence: TGTGCCAGCAGTCCCTGGGCGAACCTACACGAGCAGTACTTC.

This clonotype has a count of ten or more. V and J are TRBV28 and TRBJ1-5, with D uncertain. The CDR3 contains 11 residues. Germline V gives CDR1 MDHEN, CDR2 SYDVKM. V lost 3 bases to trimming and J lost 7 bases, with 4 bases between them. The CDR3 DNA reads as TGTGCCAGCAGTTTGCGGCAGCCCCAGCATTTT. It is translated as CASSLRQPQHF.

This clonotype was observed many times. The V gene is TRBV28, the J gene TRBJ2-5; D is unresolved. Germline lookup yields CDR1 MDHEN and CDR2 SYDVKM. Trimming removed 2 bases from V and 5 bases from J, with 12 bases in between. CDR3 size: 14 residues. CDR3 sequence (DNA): TGTGCCAGCAGTTTACTAGTTGTAGGGGAGACCCAGTACTTC. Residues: CASSLLVVGETQYF.

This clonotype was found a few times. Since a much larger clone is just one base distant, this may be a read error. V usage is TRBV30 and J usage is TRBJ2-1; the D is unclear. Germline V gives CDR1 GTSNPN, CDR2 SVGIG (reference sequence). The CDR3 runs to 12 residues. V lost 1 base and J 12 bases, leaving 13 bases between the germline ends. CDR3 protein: CAWSEPASGQFF. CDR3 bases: TGTGCCTGGAGTGAACCCGCTTCGGGGCAGTTCTTC.

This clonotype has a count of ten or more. The CDR3 coding sequence is TGTGCCAGCAGTGATCCATCGGACAGGGGAAGCACAGATACGCAGTATTTT. It yields the protein CASSDPSDRGSTDTQYF. This rearrangement joins TRBV2 to TRBJ2-3, with TRBD1 identical over 9 bases. The CDR3 has 17 amino acids. The germline CDR1 and CDR2 sequences are SNHLY and FYNNEI. V was pared by 3 bases and J by 0 bases, with 7 bases of the junction left unmatched.

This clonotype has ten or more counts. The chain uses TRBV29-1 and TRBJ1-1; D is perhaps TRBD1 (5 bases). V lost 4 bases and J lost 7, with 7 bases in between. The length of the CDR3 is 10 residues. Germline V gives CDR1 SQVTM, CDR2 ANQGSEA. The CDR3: CSVAQGEAFF. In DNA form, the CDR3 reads TGCAGCGTTGCCCAGGGTGAAGCTTTCTTT.

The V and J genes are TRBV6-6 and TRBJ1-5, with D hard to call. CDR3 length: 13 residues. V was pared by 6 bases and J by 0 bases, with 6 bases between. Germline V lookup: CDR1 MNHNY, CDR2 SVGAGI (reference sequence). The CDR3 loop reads CASRLDSNQPQHF. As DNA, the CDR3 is TGTGCCAGCAGACTGGATAGCAATCAGCCCCAGCATTTT.

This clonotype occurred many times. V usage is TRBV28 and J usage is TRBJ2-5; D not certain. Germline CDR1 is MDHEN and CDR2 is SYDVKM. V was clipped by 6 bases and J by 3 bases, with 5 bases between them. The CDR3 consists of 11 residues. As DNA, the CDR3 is TGTGCCAGCAGCTTCAAAGAGACCCAGTACTTC. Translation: CASSFKETQYF. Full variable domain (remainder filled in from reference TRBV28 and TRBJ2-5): DVKVTQSSRYLVKRTGEKVFLECVQDMDHENMFWYRQDPGLGLRLIYFSYDVKMKEKGDIPEGYSVSREKKERFSLILESASTNQTSMYLCASSFKETQYFGPGTRLLVL.

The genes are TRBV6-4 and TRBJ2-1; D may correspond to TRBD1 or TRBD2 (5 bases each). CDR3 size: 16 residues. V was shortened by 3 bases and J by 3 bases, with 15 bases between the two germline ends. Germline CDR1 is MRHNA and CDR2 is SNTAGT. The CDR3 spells CASSEWPGTSYNEQFF. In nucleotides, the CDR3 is TGTGCCAGCAGTGAATGGCCAGGGACCAGCTACAATGAGCAGTTCTTC.

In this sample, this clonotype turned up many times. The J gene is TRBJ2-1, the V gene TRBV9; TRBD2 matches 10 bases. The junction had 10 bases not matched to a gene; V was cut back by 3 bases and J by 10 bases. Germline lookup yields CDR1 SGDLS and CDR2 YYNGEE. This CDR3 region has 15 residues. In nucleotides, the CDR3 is TGTGCCAGCAGCGCCCAACTAGCGGGACAGGTAGAGCAGTTCTTC. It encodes CASSAQLAGQVEQFF.

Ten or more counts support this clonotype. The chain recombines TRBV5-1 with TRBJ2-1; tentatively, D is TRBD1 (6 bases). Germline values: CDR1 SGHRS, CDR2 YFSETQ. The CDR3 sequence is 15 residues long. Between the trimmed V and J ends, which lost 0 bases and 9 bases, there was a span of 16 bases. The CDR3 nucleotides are TGCGCCAGCAGCTTGGCAGGGGACATGGCAGGTGAGCAGTTCTTC. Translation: CASSLAGDMAGEQFF.

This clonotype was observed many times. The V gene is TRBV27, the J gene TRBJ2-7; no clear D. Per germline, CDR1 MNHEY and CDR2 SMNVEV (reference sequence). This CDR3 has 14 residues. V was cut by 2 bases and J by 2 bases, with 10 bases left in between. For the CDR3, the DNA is TGTGCCAGCAGTTTAAAGTACCGTGCCTACGAGCAGTACTTC. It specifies CASSLKYRAYEQYF.

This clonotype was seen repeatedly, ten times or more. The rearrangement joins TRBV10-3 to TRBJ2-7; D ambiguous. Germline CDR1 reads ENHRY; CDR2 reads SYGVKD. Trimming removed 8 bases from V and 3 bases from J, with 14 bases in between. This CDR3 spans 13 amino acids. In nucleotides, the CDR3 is TGTGCCATCTGTACAGCGCCAGACTACGAGCAGTACTTC. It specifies CAICTAPDYEQYF.

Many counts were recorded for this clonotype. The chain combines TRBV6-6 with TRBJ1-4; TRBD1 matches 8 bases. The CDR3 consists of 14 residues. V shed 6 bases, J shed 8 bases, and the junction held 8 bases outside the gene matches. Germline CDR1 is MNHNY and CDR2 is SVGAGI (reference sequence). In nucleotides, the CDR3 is TGTGCCAGCAGCGCCGGGACAGGATTGGAAAAACTGTTTTTT. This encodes CASSAGTGLEKLFF.

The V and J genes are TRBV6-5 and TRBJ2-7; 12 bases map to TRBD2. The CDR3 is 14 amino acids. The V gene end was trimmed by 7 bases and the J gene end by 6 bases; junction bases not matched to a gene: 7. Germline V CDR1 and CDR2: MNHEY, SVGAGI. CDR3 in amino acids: CASTPPGLAGEQYF. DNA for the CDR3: TGTGCCAGCACCCCCCCGGGACTAGCGGGCGAGCAGTACTTC.

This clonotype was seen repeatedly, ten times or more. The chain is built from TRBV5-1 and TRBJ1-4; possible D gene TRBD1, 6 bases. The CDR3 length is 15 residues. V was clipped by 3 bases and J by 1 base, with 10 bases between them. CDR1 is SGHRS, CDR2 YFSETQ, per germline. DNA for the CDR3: TGCGCCAGCAGCTCGGACAGTATAACTAATGAAAAACTGTTTTTT. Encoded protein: CASSSDSITNEKLFF. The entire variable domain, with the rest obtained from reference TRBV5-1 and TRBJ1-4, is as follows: KAGVTQTPRYLIKTRGQQVTLSCSPISGHRSVSWYQQTPGQGLQFLFEYFSETQRNKGNFPGRFSGRQFSNSRSEMNVSTLELGDSALYLCASSSDSITNEKLFFGSGTQLSVL.

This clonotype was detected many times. As DNA, the CDR3 is TGTGCCAGTAGTATGGGAATTAACACTGAAGCTTTCTTT. It is translated as CASSMGINTEAFF. The chain uses TRBV19 and TRBJ1-1; D uncertain. The CDR3 is 13 amino acids. V lost 3 bases and J 2 bases, leaving 7 bases between the germline ends. In germline, CDR1 is LNHDA, CDR2 SQIVND (reference sequence).

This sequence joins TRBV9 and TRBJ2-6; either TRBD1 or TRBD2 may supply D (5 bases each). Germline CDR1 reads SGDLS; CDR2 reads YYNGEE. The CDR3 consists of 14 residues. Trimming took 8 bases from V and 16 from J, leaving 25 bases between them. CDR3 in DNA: TGTGCCAGTCGACGGGATACAGGTCAGGCTCTTCTGACTTTC. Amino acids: CASRRDTGQALLTF.